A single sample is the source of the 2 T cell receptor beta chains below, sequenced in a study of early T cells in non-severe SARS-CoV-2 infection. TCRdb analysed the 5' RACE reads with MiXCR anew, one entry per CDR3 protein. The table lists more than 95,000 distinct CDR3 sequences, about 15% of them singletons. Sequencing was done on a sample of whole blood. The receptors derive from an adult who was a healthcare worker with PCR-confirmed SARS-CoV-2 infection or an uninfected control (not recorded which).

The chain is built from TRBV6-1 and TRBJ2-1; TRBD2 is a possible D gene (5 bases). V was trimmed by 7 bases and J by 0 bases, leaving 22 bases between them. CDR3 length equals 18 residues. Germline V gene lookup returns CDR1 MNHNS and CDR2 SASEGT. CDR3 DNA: TGTGCCAGCACCGGGTTGAAGGACGGAGGCCTCTCCTACAATGAGCAGTTCTTC. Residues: CASTGLKDGGLSYNEQFF.

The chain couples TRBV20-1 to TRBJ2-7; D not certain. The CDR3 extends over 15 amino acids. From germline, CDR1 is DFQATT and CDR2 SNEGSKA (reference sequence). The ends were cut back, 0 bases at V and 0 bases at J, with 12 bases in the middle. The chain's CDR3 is CSAREGILASYEQYF. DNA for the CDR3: TGCAGTGCTAGAGAGGGGATTCTCGCCTCCTACGAGCAGTACTTC.